The next 13 T cell receptor beta chains were all read from a single sample in a study of Graves' ophthalmopathy and Graves' hyperthyroidism. RNA transcripts were the source from which TCR beta CDR3 regions were amplified. Following a first-round RT-PCR that used HTBI primers, a second-round multiplex PCR was carried out. TCRdb ran MiXCR on the multiplex PCR reads and lists one entry per CDR3 protein. Among 300,000 to 400,000 distinct CDR3 sequences, 17% were seen once, and the ten largest hold about 12%. What was sequenced was peripheral blood. The receptors derive from an adult man with Graves' ophthalmopathy.

Ten or more counts support this clonotype. The gene calls are TRBV20-1 and TRBJ2-7; TRBD2 is a possible D gene (7 bases). This CDR3 is 15 amino acids long. The germline V gene has CDR1 DFQATT and CDR2 SNEGSKA (reference sequence). Trimming left V 6 bases short and J 2 bases short, with 20 bases between. This CDR3 reads CSAQRSTGGAYEQYF. CDR3 in DNA: TGCAGTGCCCAGAGGTCGACGGGGGGCGCCTACGAGCAGTACTTC.

This clonotype has at least ten counts. The chain combines TRBV3-1 with TRBJ2-7; no reliable D call. The germline V and J ends were trimmed by 3 bases and 5 bases, with 17 bases remaining between them. The CDR3 runs to 15 residues. Per the germline V gene, CDR1 is LGHDT and CDR2 is YNNKEL (reference sequence). CDR3 loop: CASSQTSRSLDEQYF. The CDR3 region has the DNA TGTGCCAGCAGCCAGACCTCCCGATCGCTAGACGAGCAGTACTTC.

This clonotype was counted many times. The chain joins TRBV18 to TRBJ2-5, with 7 bases that match TRBD2. The CDR3 has 12 amino acids. Germline CDR1 is KGHSH and CDR2 is LQKENI. CDR3: CAAGTQQETQYF. CDR3 sequence (DNA): TGTGCAGCGGGGACTCAACAAGAGACCCAGTACTTC.

In its sample, this clonotype was seen many times. The chain uses TRBV11-2 and TRBJ2-2, with 7 bases identical to TRBD2. The V gene's germline CDR1 is SGHAT and CDR2 FQNNGV. Germline trimming cut 5 bases from V and 1 base from J; bases unmatched to any gene: 7. The CDR3 runs 16 residues. The CDR3 protein is CASSPGLAVNTGELFF. The CDR3 DNA sequence: TGTGCCAGCAGCCCCGGGCTAGCGGTGAACACCGGGGAGCTGTTTTTT.

This clonotype was seen many times. V usage is TRBV5-1 and J usage is TRBJ2-2; TRBD1 agrees at 8 bases. CDR1 SGHRS and CDR2 YFSETQ come from the germline V gene. J lost 7 bases, V lost 1 base, and 6 bases had no gene match. CDR3 size: 15 residues. The CDR3 nucleotides read TGCGCCAGCAGCTTGTCTCCAGGGGGCAACGGGGAGCTGTTTTTT. Protein sequence: CASSLSPGGNGELFF.

This clonotype was seen ten or more times. The chain recombines TRBV4-2 with TRBJ1-2, with TRBD1 matching 7 bases. Germline CDR1 LGHNA, CDR2 YNFKEQ. V was clipped by 4 bases and J by 0 bases; unmatched bases: 23. The CDR3 has 21 residues. CDR3 bases: TGTGCCAGCAGCCCAAGCCAAAGGGGTAGGCAGGGGGTTTCAGCTAACTATGGCTACACCTTC. It specifies CASSPSQRGRQGVSANYGYTF.

The chain joins TRBV4-3 to TRBJ1-1; the D is unclear. Germline-derived CDR1 and CDR2 are LGHNA and YSLEER. CDR3 length: 12 amino acids. Trimming removed 2 bases from V and 7 bases from J, with 8 bases in between. The CDR3 DNA reads as TGCGCCAGCAGCCAATCGGGGAGTGAAGCTTTCTTT. It yields the protein CASSQSGSEAFF.

This clonotype was seen a handful of times. The chain uses TRBV11-2 and TRBJ2-5; 8 bases fit TRBD1. J lost 4 bases, V lost 5 bases, and 15 bases had no gene match. CDR1 is SGHAT, CDR2 FQNNGV, per germline. This CDR3 has 17 amino acids. CDR3 amino acids: CASSHYPLYRGIETQYF. The CDR3, as DNA: TGTGCCAGCAGCCACTATCCCCTGTACAGGGGGATAGAGACCCAGTACTTC.

The sample holds a few counts of this clonotype. The V gene is TRBV13, the J gene TRBJ2-5; D unresolved. The CDR3 sequence is 13 residues long. The ends were cut back, 3 bases at V and 0 bases at J, with 5 bases in the middle. The V gene's germline CDR1 is PRHDT and CDR2 FYEKMQ (reference sequence). As DNA, the CDR3 is TGTGCCAGCAGCTTGATCAACCAAGAGACCCAGTACTTC. It encodes CASSLINQETQYF.

This clonotype was observed at least ten times. The chain has TRBV6-5 and TRBJ1-5; D uncertain. CDR1 is MNHEY, CDR2 SVGAGI, per germline. V was cut by 9 bases and J by 1 base, with 10 bases left in between. This CDR3 is built from 13 residues. In DNA form, the CDR3 reads TGTGCCAGTGGGGAACTGAGCAATCAGCCCCAGCATTTT. Residues: CASGELSNQPQHF.

In this sample, this clonotype turned up many times. The chain couples TRBV6-1 to TRBJ2-7; possibly TRBD1 for D (6 bases). The germline CDR1 and CDR2 sequences are MNHNS and SASEGT. The length of the CDR3 is 13 residues. Trimming took off 6 bases at V and 4 bases at J, with 13 bases between the two ends. The CDR3 is CASRRDIKYEQYF. Here the CDR3 DNA reads TGTGCCAGCAGAAGGGACATAAAATACGAGCAGTACTTC.

This clonotype was seen many times. The chain is built from TRBV12-3 or TRBV12-4 and TRBJ2-7; D not certain. Deletions cut 0 bases from V and 4 bases from J, with 7 bases between. This CDR3 is 13 amino acids long. CDR3 region: CASSLARTYEQYF. Here the CDR3 DNA reads TGTGCCAGCAGTTTAGCGCGCACTTACGAGCAGTACTTC.

In its sample, this clonotype was seen many times. The chain recombines TRBV3-1 with TRBJ2-7; D perhaps matches TRBD2 (6 bases). Germline V gene data show CDR1 as LGHDT and CDR2 as YNNKEL (reference sequence). This CDR3 comprises 15 residues. Trimming stripped 5 bases from V and 1 base from J, with 15 bases between. CDR3 coding DNA: TGTGCCAGCAGCGCATCTGGGGAGGTATCCTACGAGCAGTACTTC. This translates into CASSASGEVSYEQYF.